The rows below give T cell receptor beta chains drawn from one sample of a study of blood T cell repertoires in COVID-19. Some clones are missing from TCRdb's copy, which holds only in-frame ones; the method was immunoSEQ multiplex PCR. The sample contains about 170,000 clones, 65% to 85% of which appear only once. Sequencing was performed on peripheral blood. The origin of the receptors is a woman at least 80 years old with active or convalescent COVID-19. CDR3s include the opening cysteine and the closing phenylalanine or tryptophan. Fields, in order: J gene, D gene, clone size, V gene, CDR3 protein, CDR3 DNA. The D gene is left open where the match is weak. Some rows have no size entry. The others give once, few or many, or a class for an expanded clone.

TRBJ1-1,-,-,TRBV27,CASSSPLQVNTEAFF,TGTGCCAGCAGTTCCCCCCTCCAGGTGAACACTGAAGCTTTCTTT
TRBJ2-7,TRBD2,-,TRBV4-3,CASSHLAGTPYEQYF,TGCGCCAGCAGCCATTTAGCGGGGACCCCCTACGAGCAGTACTTC
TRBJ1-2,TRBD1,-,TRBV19,CASSTPSGGGSYGYTF,TGTGCCAGTAGTACCCCTTCTGGAGGGGGCAGCTATGGCTACACCTTC
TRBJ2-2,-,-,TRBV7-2,CASSFQVAGELFF,TGTGCCAGCAGCTTCCAGGTCGCCGGGGAGCTGTTTTTT
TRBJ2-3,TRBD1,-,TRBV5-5,CASSSGEGQGKDTQYF,TGTGCCAGCAGCTCGGGTGAGGGACAGGGGAAAGATACGCAGTATTTT
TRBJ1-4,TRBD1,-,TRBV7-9,CASSLAGTGGDEKLFF,TGTGCCAGCAGCTTAGCGGGGACAGGGGGAGATGAAAAACTGTTTTTT
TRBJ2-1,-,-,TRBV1,CTSSQRAGGPNEQFF,TGCACCAGCAGCCAGCGGGCGGGGGGGCCCAATGAGCAGTTCTTC
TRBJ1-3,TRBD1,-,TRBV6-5,CASGQASSGNTIYF,TGTGCCAGTGGACAGGCCAGCTCTGGAAACACCATATATTTT
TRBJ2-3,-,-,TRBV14,CASSPGWSTDTQYF,TGTGCCAGCAGTCCCGGTTGGAGCACAGATACGCAGTATTTT
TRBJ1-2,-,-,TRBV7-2,CASSPTEAYGYTF,TGTGCCAGCAGCCCTACAGAAGCCTATGGCTACACCTTC
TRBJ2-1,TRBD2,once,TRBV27,CASSLSSGGAISSSYNEQFF,TGTGCCAGCAGTTTAAGTAGCGGGGGGGCTATTTCGAGCTCCTACAATGAGCAGTTCTTC
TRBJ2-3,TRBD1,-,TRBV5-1,CASSFGTAARDTQYF,TGCGCCAGCAGCTTTGGGACAGCGGCGAGAGATACGCAGTATTTT
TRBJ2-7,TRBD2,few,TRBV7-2,CASSLVRGVGYEQYF,TGTGCCAGCAGCTTAGTCCGGGGGGTAGGCTACGAGCAGTACTTC
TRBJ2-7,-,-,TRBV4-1,CASSQEGRGSYYEQYF,TGCGCCAGCAGCCAAGAGGGGCGGGGTTCATACTACGAGCAGTACTTC
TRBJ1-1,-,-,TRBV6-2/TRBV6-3,CASSYSMPAGRGTEAFF,TGTGCCAGCAGTTACTCGATGCCGGCAGGAAGGGGGACTGAAGCTTTCTTT
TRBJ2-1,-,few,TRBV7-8,CASSLGQLEQFF,TGTGCCAGCAGCTTGGGACAACTCGAGCAGTTCTTC
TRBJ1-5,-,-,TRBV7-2,CASSFRDKQPQHF,TGTGCCAGCAGCTTCAGGGATAAGCAGCCCCAGCATTTT
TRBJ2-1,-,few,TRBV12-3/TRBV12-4,CASSSLRAGEQFF,TGTGCCAGCAGTTCTCTCAGGGCCGGCGAGCAGTTCTTC
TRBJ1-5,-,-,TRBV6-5,CASSETRQQPQHF,TGTGCCAGCAGCGAGACTCGGCAACAGCCCCAGCATTTT